This TCR beta chain was sequenced during a study of shared clonotypes between healthy human individuals (dated by TCRdb to between 2020 and 2021). Turning to the overall study: The cohort included three men and two women between 18 and 49 years of age. To increase sequencing depth and limit assay-specific biases, different laboratories used diverse techniques to prepare libraries and sequence TCR repertoires. To estimate repertoire size and how much clonotype sharing occurs between individuals, the study deeply sequenced the blood TCR repertoires of 4 to 6 healthy adults. For each donor, CD4 naive and CD4 memory were each run on three plates, CD8 naive on two plates, and CD8 memory on one plate. Per donor, leukapheresis produced somewhere between about 0.9 and 9.5 billion PBMCs.

A note on this clone: The antigen this receptor binds is unknown. The input lacks base qualities; no much larger clone sits a single base away.

CDR1 SGHDT and CDR2 YYEEEE are derived from the germline V gene. The CDR3 numbers 15 residues from cysteine through phenylalanine. Only the CDR3 portion is preserved as DNA: 45 bases, with reading frame beginning at the first base. At the junction V is shortened by 7 bases and J by 4 bases, with 17 bases in between. Donors were healthy HIV-negative adults with no recently reported acute infections or vaccinations. Every donor was a Caucasian adult residing in Nashville, Tennessee, USA. CD4+ T cells were enriched by magnetic negative selection, after which naive cells were positively selected on CD45RA and the negative fraction was taken as the memory subset. Blood was obtained by leukapheresis, after which PBMCs were separated by Ficoll-Histopaque density gradient centrifugation and cryopreserved in liquid nitrogen vapor phase. Analytical flow cytometry was used to check the purity and quantity of every magnetically sorted T cell population. Each sorted fraction had its genomic DNA isolated and then quantified by UV absorbance on a Nanodrop 2000c.

Using the deep immunoSEQ assay, TCR CDR3 regions were amplified from genomic DNA by multiplex PCR. Extracted genomic DNA from each cell subset was spread evenly across all wells of several immunoSEQ 96-well plates, with each plate serving as a replicate. For sorted subsets, 150 to 250 ng of genomic DNA, equivalent to roughly 30,000 T cell genomes, went into each replicate PCR. The purified libraries were quantified using a Qubit 3.0 fluorometer, sized with a Bioanalyzer 2100, and then quantified again using the KAPA Library Quantification kit. Every immunoSEQ 96-well plate was sequenced on a dedicated single-read 150-cycle Illumina NextSeq 550 flow cell. The study's processing was this. Because the immunoSEQ output included only junctional sequences and no quality scores, the filtering could not be the same as the filtering used for full-length reads. Sequences were annotated with PyIR, a Python wrapper for IgBLAST v1.9, using IMGT germline references to assign V/J genes and CDR3. Any read was removed if the V/J assignment was weak (E-value above 1e-6), the CDR3 was missing, or the read contained stop codons, out-of-frame junctions, or ambiguous translated residues. V3J clonotypes were defined by identical inferred V gene, J gene, and CDR3 amino acid sequence. The percentage overlap between two repertoires was calculated by dividing the number of shared unique clonotypes by the size of the smaller repertoire. Richness of each repertoire was evaluated using RTK rarefaction, the Chao1 estimator, and Recon v2.1 estimates of unobserved clonotypes. OLGA was used to compute generation probabilities for all TCRbeta clonotypes that the gDNA method yielded from four donors. The table comes from immuneACCESS by way of TCRdb, which keeps in-frame sequences with V and J called. Part of the clones is missing from these tables; in studies checked, under half for an unresolved V gene and the rest for unknown reasons. The DNA gave D and trimming, while V, J and clone size come from that table. The sample records about 1.1 million clones, more than 75% of which are singletons. The biggest ten clones account for around 0.6% of the sample.

Summary of the overall study and its limitations: Across a handful of donors, roughly 5.1% of naive CD4, roughly 3.3% of naive CD8, 2% to 2.5% of memory CD4, and 0.3% to 0.45% of memory CD8 clonotypes were shared. Only blood was sampled, and tissue TCR repertoires likely differ from those in blood. Larger estimated clonotype richness was generally found for naive subsets than for memory subsets. Compared with non-shared clonotypes, the clonotypes found in all four sorted-subset donors had higher generation probabilities. Even with the large sequencing depth, rarefaction of the sorted-subset datasets indicated that sequencing was incomplete. Pairwise subsampling led to the expectation that sequencing depth would affect the degree of clonotype sharing among donors. Because the study included a small number of donors, the genetic and exposure-history diversity represented was limited.

Recombination linked TRBV5-6 to TRBJ2-2, with a tentative D gene TRBD2 over 5 matching bases. The source of this sequence is a man aged 18 to 29 in good health. Some clones in this sample may be carry-over from other donors' samples. The sequenced sample consisted of memory CD4+ T cells from PBMCs. Read against the paper, the sample's cell subset or site label means: CD45RA-negative fraction. The DNA reads as follows: TGTGCCAGCCTCGCGATTGATCGGGGCACCGGGGAGCTGTTTTTT. Its protein is CASLAIDRGTGELFF.